This T cell receptor (beta chain) stems from a study of T cell repertoires and HLA-DP antigens. Study details: Transduced HeLa cells presented HLA-DP to CD4+ T cells. Donors were two male and one female, aged 18-to-29 to 60-to-69.

Study findings and constraints: Against both alloantigens, CD137+ clonality was similar, about 0.39.

Turning to this clone: Its antigen is still unknown.

V was cut by 2 bases and J by 2 bases, with 9 bases left in between. Per germline, CDR1 SGHAT and CDR2 FQDESV (reference sequence). The CDR3 sequence is 14 residues long. Amplification used primers for 54 TRBV and 13 TRBJ segments. TCRdb keeps only in-frame clones here, not all; method: immunoSEQ multiplex PCR. The table has about 110,000 clones, roughly 92% seen once; the top ten hold around 0.3%. Sequencing was performed on CD4+ T cells from PBMCs. The sequence derives from a woman in her late teens or twenties in good health and CMV-seronegative. The rearrangement links TRBV11-1 to TRBJ1-1; D is unresolved. This CDR3 is CASSLKMVNTEAFF. The CDR3 coding sequence is TGTGCCAGCAGCTTAAAGATGGTAAACACTGAAGCTTTCTTT. The whole variable domain, remainder taken from reference TRBV11-1 and TRBJ1-1, is EAEVAQSPRYKITEKSQAVAFWCDPISGHATLYWYRQILGQGPELLVQFQDESVVDDSQLPKDRFSAERLKGVDSTLKIQPAELGDSAMYLCASSLKMVNTEAFFGQGTRLTVV.